This T cell receptor beta chain was documented in a study of response to subunit inactivated influenza vaccine. From the RT-PCR reads, TCRdb called clonotypes with MiXCR, one entry per CDR3 protein. The sample lists about half a million distinct CDR3 sequences, 10% to 11% occurring once. Germline V gives CDR1 SGHDT, CDR2 YYEEEE. V gave up 1 base and J gave up 2 bases; unmatched junction bases: 3. The CDR3 extends over 16 amino acids. The receptor was isolated from a man aged 50 to 59 who received an inactivated influenza vaccine. Sequenced material: PBMCs from blood, taken 40 to 50 days after vaccination. The chain recombines TRBV5-6 with TRBJ2-5, with 12 bases matching TRBD2. The CDR3 region is CASSLSGLAGQETQYF. CDR3 nucleotides: TGTGCCAGCAGCTTGAGCGGACTAGCGGGGCAAGAGACCCAGTACTTC.